A single sample gave rise to the 5 T cell receptor beta chains below, sequenced in a study of blood T cell repertoires in COVID-19. This table comes from immunoSEQ multiplex PCR, and its TCRdb copy is limited to in-frame clones, with some not included. The sample includes under 450,000 clones, under 85% seen only once; the top ten take about 4.8%. What was sequenced was PBMCs or T cells enriched from blood (not recorded which). The source is a woman aged 45-65 years who had recovered from COVID-19.

This chain joins TRBV3-1 (or the pseudogene TRBV3-2) and TRBJ2-7, with D unclear. CDR3 length: 11 residues. V lost 3 bases and J lost 7, with 7 bases in between. Germline V gives CDR1 LGHDT, CDR2 YNNKEL (reference sequence). The CDR3 region has the DNA TGTGCCAGCAGCCATCTGGAGGAGCAGTACTTC. This gives the protein CASSHLEEQYF.

This clone was counted only a few times. The chain employs TRBV5-1 and TRBJ2-6; TRBD1 might be the D (6 bases). The CDR3 consists of 15 residues. Germline values: CDR1 SGHRS, CDR2 YFSETQ. Trimming cost V 5 bases and J 3 bases, with 12 bases left between them. The CDR3 reads CASRDGQIGANVLTF. The DNA for the CDR3 is TGCGCCAGCAGGGACGGACAGATTGGGGCCAACGTCCTGACTTTC.

The chain carries TRBV6-6 and TRBJ1-3; possible D gene TRBD1, 5 bases. The CDR3 has 15 residues. Germline CDR1 MNHNY, CDR2 SVGAGI (reference sequence). Trimming took 1 base from V and 4 from J, leaving 11 bases between them. The CDR3 loop reads CASSYLGVSGNTIYF. CDR3 in DNA: TGTGCCAGCAGTTACTTAGGGGTTTCGGGAAACACCATATATTTT.

The chain joins TRBV19 to TRBJ1-4; tentatively, D is TRBD1 (6 bases). CDR3 length: 18 amino acids. The V end lost 9 bases, the J end lost 0 bases, and 23 bases lay between the germline ends. Germline lookup yields CDR1 LNHDA and CDR2 SQIVND (reference sequence). The CDR3 spells CASRLGPSKGATNEKLFF. The CDR3 bases are TGTGCCAGCAGACTTGGACCCTCCAAGGGGGCAACTAATGAAAAACTGTTTTTT.

This chain links TRBV7-2 with TRBJ1-6; 8 bases fit TRBD1. This CDR3 has 15 amino acids. Germline V gene sequence: CDR1 SGHTA, CDR2 FQGNSA. Trimming cost V 5 bases and J 6 bases; bases outside gene matches: 6. The CDR3 DNA sequence: TGTGCCAGCAGCGGCGACAGGGGAACTAATTCACCCCTCCACTTT. Its protein product is CASSGDRGTNSPLHF.